Below, 27 T cell receptor beta chains from the same sample are listed, as sequenced in a study of shared T cell receptors in the human thymus. Clones were read by immunoSEQ multiplex PCR, and TCRdb kept only the in-frame ones, dropping some. The profile shows about 660,000 clones, over 75% of them singletons. This same sample was also taken into another study, of human thymus T cells.

The sample consisted of thymocytes. Receptor source: a boy younger than two with a congenital heart defect.

The V and J genes are TRBV19 and TRBJ2-3; 11 nucleotides agree with TRBD2. Germline lookup yields CDR1 LNHDA and CDR2 SQIVND (reference sequence). Unmatched junction bases numbered 0, after V lost 1 base and J lost 3 bases. This CDR3 has 15 residues. CDR3 DNA sequence: TGTGCCAGTAGTATAGTAGCGGGGGGGACAGATACGCAGTATTTT. Translation: CASSIVAGGTDTQYF.

The gene calls are TRBV15 and TRBJ2-7; D possibly corresponds to TRBD1 (6 bases). The CDR3 contains 15 residues. Looked up from germline, CDR1 is LNHNV and CDR2 is YYDKDF (reference sequence). Between the trimmed V and J ends, which lost 5 bases and 6 bases, there was a span of 20 bases. Here the CDR3 reads CATSWTGTPLGEQYF. The DNA of the CDR3 is TGTGCCACCAGCTGGACCGGGACACCTTTGGGCGAGCAGTACTTC.

The chain uses TRBV9 and TRBJ2-1; 9 bases are shared with TRBD1. Losses at the gene ends were 1 base for V and 2 bases for J; bases not matched to a gene: 4. CDR3 length equals 16 residues. Germline CDR1 is SGDLS and CDR2 is YYNGEE. The CDR3 DNA reads TGTGCCAGCAGCGTACAGGACAGGGGTACCTACAATGAGCAGTTCTTC. It yields the protein CASSVQDRGTYNEQFF.

CDR3 loop: CASSQGWTGGRGNTEAFF. The DNA for the CDR3 is TGCGCCAGCAGCCAAGGGTGGACGGGGGGGAGGGGGAACACTGAAGCTTTCTTT. V gene TRBV4-3 combines with J gene TRBJ1-1; D might be TRBD1 (5 bases). The CDR3 is 18 residues long. Per germline, CDR1 LGHNA and CDR2 YSLEER. V was shortened by 1 base and J by 1 base, with 19 bases between the two germline ends.

CDR3 residues: CASTPAPGQLQETQYF. Written as DNA, the CDR3 is TGTGCCAGCACCCCGGCTCCGGGACAGCTTCAAGAGACCCAGTACTTC. This chain uses TRBV2 with TRBJ2-5; 7 positions agree with TRBD1. There are 16 residues in the CDR3. The germline gives CDR1 SNHLY, CDR2 FYNNEI. Losses at the gene ends were 7 bases for V and 2 bases for J; bases not matched to a gene: 13.

Concerning this clone itself: Distinct nucleotide sequences in the sample also encode this CDR3. The chain recombines TRBV6-5 with TRBJ2-7; 10 nucleotides align to TRBD1. The CDR3 extends over 15 amino acids. Germline CDR1 MNHEY, CDR2 SVGAGI. V lost 3 bases, J lost 4 bases, and 6 bases stayed unmatched. This chain's CDR3 is CASSYTGTGAYEQYF. CDR3 bases: TGTGCCAGCAGTTATACCGGGACAGGGGCATACGAGCAGTACTTC.

The rearrangement links TRBV12-2 to TRBJ2-2; the table calls TRBD2, which could not be checked here. TRBV12-2 is noted as a pseudogene. There are 17 residues in the CDR3. In DNA form, the CDR3 reads TGTGCAAGTCGCCCACCTCCTCGCGGGGATCTCACCGGGGAGCTGTTTTTT. Translating gives CASRPPPRGDLTGELFF.

The gene calls are TRBV28 and TRBJ2-3; tentative D call: TRBD1 (6 bases). CDR3 size: 15 residues. V was cut by 2 bases and J by 1 base, with 10 bases left in between. Germline V gene data show CDR1 as MDHEN and CDR2 as SYDVKM. CDR3 sequence: CASSLPRQGTDTQYF. DNA of the CDR3: TGTGCCAGCAGTTTACCCAGACAGGGCACAGATACGCAGTATTTT.

The rearrangement uses TRBV2 and TRBJ2-3; the match to TRBD2 covers 8 bases. This CDR3 contains 21 residues. V gave up 6 bases and J gave up 0 bases; unmatched junction bases: 23. Germline loops: CDR1 SNHLY, CDR2 FYNNEI. CDR3 protein: CASRELPGVAGPSRSTDTQYF. The CDR3 DNA sequence: TGTGCCAGCAGGGAGCTTCCGGGGGTAGCGGGGCCTAGCAGAAGCACAGATACGCAGTATTTT.

The chain couples TRBV6-1 to TRBJ1-4; maybe TRBD1 (5 bases). The ends were cut back, 2 bases at V and 0 bases at J, with 10 bases in the middle. The germline gives CDR1 MNHNS, CDR2 SASEGT. The CDR3 consists of 16 residues. CDR3 coding DNA: TGTGCCAGCAGTGAACAAGCGGGGGCAACTAATGAAAAACTGTTTTTT. This codes for CASSEQAGATNEKLFF.

The chain links TRBV5-6 to TRBJ1-2; D is uncertain. The CDR3 sequence is 18 residues long. V gave up 1 base and J gave up 0 bases, with 19 bases separating them. Looked up from germline, CDR1 is SGHDT and CDR2 is YYEEEE. CDR3 loop: CASSLSWLEGRANYGYTF. CDR3 sequence (DNA): TGTGCCAGCAGCTTGTCTTGGTTGGAGGGAAGAGCTAACTATGGCTACACCTTC.

This chain uses TRBV2 with TRBJ1-2; D not certain. The V gene's germline CDR1 is SNHLY and CDR2 FYNNEI. The CDR3 contains 16 residues. V lost 3 bases and J 4 bases, leaving 18 bases between the germline ends. The CDR3 nucleotides read TGTGCCAGCAGTGACAGGCGGGCTGGCACGACCTATGGCTACACCTTC. Its protein is CASSDRRAGTTYGYTF.

The chain couples TRBV5-6 to TRBJ2-1, with 7 nucleotides matching TRBD2. CDR1 SGHDT and CDR2 YYEEEE come from the germline V gene. There are 16 residues in the CDR3. J lost 2 bases, V lost 3 bases, and 8 bases had no gene match. The CDR3: CASSSNLAAPYNEQFF. CDR3 coding DNA: TGTGCCAGCAGCTCAAACCTAGCGGCGCCCTACAATGAGCAGTTCTTC.

This clone was found once. The genes are TRBV4-2 and TRBJ2-7, with 8 nucleotides matching TRBD1. CDR3 length equals 16 residues. Germline loops: CDR1 LGHNA, CDR2 YNFKEQ. Trimming removed 0 bases from V and 3 bases from J; junction bases left unmatched: 7. This chain's CDR3 is CASSQDFGQGLYEQYF. CDR3 DNA sequence: TGTGCCAGCAGCCAAGATTTCGGACAGGGCCTCTACGAGCAGTACTTC.

The rearrangement links TRBV5-1 to TRBJ2-7, with TRBD2 matching over 11 bases. The V and J ends lost 7 bases and 4 bases, in that order; junction bases with no gene match: 10. This CDR3 spans 15 amino acids. In germline, CDR1 is SGHRS, CDR2 YFSETQ. The CDR3 DNA is TGCGCCAGCGGGGCCCTAGCGGGGGGAGATTACGAGCAGTACTTC. As protein: CASGALAGGDYEQYF.

The chain uses TRBV7-2 and TRBJ2-2; 9 bases line up with TRBD1. The V segment lost 0 bases and the J segment 0 bases; nucleotides outside the gene matches: 8. The CDR3 has 19 amino acids. From germline, CDR1 is SGHTA and CDR2 FQGNSA. This CDR3 reads CASSLAGQGMAPNTGELFF. CDR3 nucleotide sequence: TGTGCCAGCAGCTTAGCCGGACAGGGGATGGCCCCGAACACCGGGGAGCTGTTTTTT.

The chain is built from TRBV12-5 and TRBJ2-3, with 15 bases lining up with TRBD2. This CDR3 has 18 residues. The germline gives CDR1 LGHNT, CDR2 FRNRAP. V lost 6 bases, J lost 1 base, and 8 bases stayed unmatched. As DNA, the CDR3 is TGTGCTAGTGGCTGGACTAGCGGGAGGGCCCCAGGCACAGATACGCAGTATTTT. This sequence encodes CASGWTSGRAPGTDTQYF.

The J gene is TRBJ2-7, the V gene TRBV11-2; TRBD2 matches 9 bases. This CDR3 is built from 16 residues. V dropped 0 bases and J dropped 2; count of bases not matched to a gene: 5. CDR1 is SGHAT and CDR2 is FQNNGV in the germline V gene. The CDR3 DNA reads TGTGCCAGCAGCTTAGATCTAGCGGGGCGAACCTACGAGCAGTACTTC. Its protein product is CASSLDLAGRTYEQYF. The whole variable domain, filled in from reference TRBV11-2 and TRBJ2-7, reads EAGVAQSPRYKIIEKRQSVAFWCNPISGHATLYWYQQILGQGPKLLIQFQNNGVVDDSQLPKDRFSAERLKGVDSTLKIQPAKLEDSAVYLCASSLDLAGRTYEQYFGPGTRLTVT.

The chain carries TRBV5-6 and TRBJ2-1; D possibly corresponds to TRBD2 (5 bases). V was cut by 1 base and J by 8 bases, with 10 bases left in between. The CDR3 runs to 13 residues. The germline V gene encodes CDR1 SGHDT and CDR2 YYEEEE. The CDR3 protein is CASSLTGYDEQFF. Here the CDR3 DNA reads TGTGCCAGCAGCTTGACGGGGTATGATGAGCAGTTCTTC.

The sample holds one count of this clone. The V and J genes are TRBV6-5 and TRBJ1-1; D might be TRBD1 (5 bases). V lost 2 bases and J lost 0, with 10 bases in between. Germline V gene lookup returns CDR1 MNHEY and CDR2 SVGAGI. CDR3 size: 15 residues. This CDR3 reads CASSYGQGLNTEAFF. For the CDR3, the DNA is TGTGCCAGCAGTTACGGGCAGGGCCTGAACACTGAAGCTTTCTTT.

This clone was observed once. The chain carries TRBV28 and TRBJ1-6, with TRBD1 matching 12 bases. The CDR3 has 17 amino acids. V shed 5 bases, J shed 7 bases, and the junction held 9 bases outside the gene matches. CDR1 and CDR2 from the germline V gene are MDHEN and SYDVKM. The CDR3 DNA follows: TGTGCCAGCAGTCCGCCGGGACAGGGGGCGGGAAATTCACCCCTCCACTTT. It is translated as CASSPPGQGAGNSPLHF.

J is TRBJ1-3 and V is TRBV5-1; 8 positions match TRBD1. CDR3 length: 15 amino acids. J lost 1 base, V lost 4 bases, and 4 bases had no gene match. Germline loops: CDR1 SGHRS, CDR2 YFSETQ. CDR3 loop: CASSPGQVSGNTIYF. The DNA for the CDR3 is TGCGCCAGCAGCCCGGGACAGGTTTCTGGAAACACCATATATTTT.

V is TRBV4-1 and J is TRBJ2-1, with 8 bases lining up with TRBD2. The V gene end was trimmed by 7 bases and the J gene end by 5 bases; junction bases not matched to a gene: 10. The CDR3 has 15 residues. CDR1 and CDR2 (germline): MGHRA, YSYEKL. Written as DNA, the CDR3 is TGCGCCAGCACCCGAGCGGGAGTCGAGGACAATGAGCAGTTCTTC. The encoded protein is CASTRAGVEDNEQFF.

The J gene is TRBJ2-2, the V gene TRBV5-1, with TRBD2 matching 8 bases. Looked up from germline, CDR1 is SGHRS and CDR2 is YFSETQ. The CDR3 is 17 amino acids. The trim removed 5 bases at V and 0 bases at J, leaving 9 bases unmatched. The CDR3 DNA is TGCGCCAGCAGACGTTCTACTAGCGGACCGAACACCGGGGAGCTGTTTTTT. It is translated as CASRRSTSGPNTGELFF.

This clone showed up just a few times. The rearrangement joins TRBV27 to TRBJ2-3; 8 bases match TRBD2. Per the germline V gene, CDR1 is MNHEY and CDR2 is SMNVEV (reference sequence). V trimming: 1 base; J trimming: 1 base; junction bases outside the gene matches: 7. This CDR3 has 17 residues. This CDR3 reads CASSLYSPSGRTDTQYF. The CDR3, as DNA: TGTGCCAGCAGTTTATATTCTCCTAGCGGGCGCACAGATACGCAGTATTTT.

The chain uses TRBV5-1 and TRBJ2-1, with 8 bases lining up with TRBD1. V lost 1 base, J lost 3 bases, and 6 bases stayed unmatched. Per the germline V gene, CDR1 is SGHRS and CDR2 is YFSETQ. The length of the CDR3 is 16 residues. The CDR3 spells CASSLIGTGLYNEQFF. CDR3 nucleotide sequence: TGCGCCAGCAGCTTGATCGGGACAGGCCTCTACAATGAGCAGTTCTTC.

The chain employs TRBV2 and TRBJ2-1, with TRBD2 matching over 14 bases. The CDR3 has 14 residues. Per germline, CDR1 SNHLY and CDR2 FYNNEI. Trimming removed 4 bases from V and 9 bases from J; junction bases left unmatched: 2. The chain's CDR3 is CASSGLAGGGEQFF. The CDR3, as DNA: TGTGCCAGCAGTGGACTAGCGGGGGGGGGTGAGCAGTTCTTC. Complete variable domain (other parts from reference TRBV2 and TRBJ2-1): EPEVTQTPSHQVTQMGQEVILRCVPISNHLYFYWYRQILGQKVEFLVSFYNNEISEKSEIFDDQFSVERPDGSNFTLKIRSTKLEDSAMYFCASSGLAGGGEQFFGPGTRLTVL.